The 18 T cell receptor beta chains given below trace back to one sample, sequenced in a study of blood T cell repertoires in COVID-19. Repertoires were generated with immunoSEQ multiplex PCR, while TCRdb's copy carries only in-frame clones and drops some. The table shows approximately 17,000 clones, with approximately 88% occurring only once. The sample comprised PBMCs or T cells enriched from blood (not recorded which). All receptors derive from a woman in her twenties or thirties who had recovered from COVID-19.

J is TRBJ1-2 and V is TRBV6-5; 7 bases agree with TRBD1. After removal of 7 bases from V and 3 bases from J, the junction contained 11 bases not matched to a gene. The CDR3 contains 15 residues. Germline-derived CDR1 and CDR2 are MNHEY and SVGAGI. The CDR3 reads CASKIQGVRDYGYTF. The CDR3, as DNA: TGTGCCAGCAAGATTCAGGGGGTTCGCGACTATGGCTACACCTTC.

The chain has TRBV6-5 and TRBJ2-5; 8 nucleotides agree with TRBD1. Losses at the gene ends were 0 bases for V and 2 bases for J; bases not matched to a gene: 5. Looked up from germline, CDR1 is MNHEY and CDR2 is SVGAGI. The CDR3 is 16 amino acids. As DNA, the CDR3 is TGTGCCAGCAGTTACTCCACAGGGGGTAGGCAAGAGACCCAGTACTTC. Encoded protein: CASSYSTGGRQETQYF.

The gene calls are TRBV7-9 and TRBJ2-5; tentatively, D is TRBD2 (6 bases). CDR1 SEHNR and CDR2 FQNEAQ come from the germline V gene (reference sequence). The germline V and J ends were trimmed by 0 bases and 5 bases, with 13 bases remaining between them. This CDR3 has 15 residues. As DNA, the CDR3 is TGTGCCAGCAGCTTAGCTGGCGGGGCAGGGGAGACCCAGTACTTC. Protein sequence: CASSLAGGAGETQYF. Together with reference TRBV7-9 and TRBJ2-5, the CDR3 gives the full variable domain: DTGVSQNPRHKITKRGQNVTFRCDPISEHNRLYWYRQTLGQGPEFLTYFQNEAQLEKSRLLSDRFSAERPKGSFSTLEIQRTEQGDSAMYLCASSLAGGAGETQYFGPGTRLLVL.

The chain combines TRBV2 with TRBJ2-1, with 10 bases aligning to TRBD1. J gave up 0 bases and V 7 bases, and 9 bases lay outside the gene matches. The CDR3 runs to 17 residues. Germline loops: CDR1 SNHLY, CDR2 FYNNEI. CDR3 protein: CASNRDRGSSSYNEQFF. The CDR3 DNA reads TGTGCCAGCAATAGGGACAGGGGAAGTAGCTCCTACAATGAGCAGTTCTTC. Full variable domain (missing parts from reference TRBV2 and TRBJ2-1): EPEVTQTPSHQVTQMGQEVILRCVPISNHLYFYWYRQILGQKVEFLVSFYNNEISEKSEIFDDQFSVERPDGSNFTLKIRSTKLEDSAMYFCASNRDRGSSSYNEQFFGPGTRLTVL.

The chain combines TRBV11-3 with TRBJ1-2; 9 bases are a match to TRBD1. V shed 3 bases, J shed 7 bases, and the junction held 15 bases outside the gene matches. The germline gives CDR1 SGHNT, CDR2 YENEEA. The CDR3 consists of 17 residues. The CDR3 bases are TGTGCCAGCAGCTTGGGGGACAGGGAAGTGGTACTATGTGGCTACACCTTC. Protein sequence: CASSLGDREVVLCGYTF.

The rearrangement links TRBV30 to TRBJ1-1; D gene unclear. Germline V lookup: CDR1 GTSNPN, CDR2 SVGIG (reference sequence). The CDR3 loop spans 13 amino acids. V was trimmed by 1 base and J by 2 bases, leaving 8 bases between them. CDR3 residues: CAWSGARNTEAFF. The CDR3 DNA follows: TGTGCCTGGAGTGGGGCCAGAAACACTGAAGCTTTCTTT. The variable domain in full, with the rest retrieved from reference TRBV30 and TRBJ1-1, is SQTIHQWPATLVQPVGSPLSLECTVEGTSNPNLYWYRQAAGRGLQLLFYSVGIGQISSEVPQNLSASRPQDRQFILSSKKLLLSDSGFYLCAWSGARNTEAFFGQGTRLTVV.

The rearrangement links TRBV4-3 to TRBJ1-2, with 11 bases matching TRBD1. J lost 7 bases, V lost 4 bases, and 8 bases had no gene match. The CDR3 is 15 residues long. Germline loops: CDR1 LGHNA, CDR2 YSLEER. In DNA form, the CDR3 reads TGCGCCAGCAGCCCGAGTGGGACAGGGGGTTCTGGCTACACCTTC. It translates to CASSPSGTGGSGYTF.

V gene TRBV5-1 combines with J gene TRBJ2-3; TRBD1 is a possible D gene (6 bases). The CDR3 covers 16 residues. V gave up 0 bases and J gave up 2 bases, with 13 bases separating them. CDR1 is SGHRS, CDR2 YFSETQ, per germline. DNA for the CDR3: TGCGCCAGCAGCTTGGAACGGGACACATACACAGATACGCAGTATTTT. Encoded protein: CASSLERDTYTDTQYF.

The rearrangement uses TRBV5-1 and TRBJ2-1; no firm D call. Trimming shortened V by 5 bases and J by 7 bases, and 7 bases separated the two germline ends. The CDR3 totals 11 residues. In germline, CDR1 is SGHRS, CDR2 YFSETQ. The DNA of the CDR3 is TGCGCCAGCAGACTAACAAATGAGCAGTTCTTC. It encodes CASRLTNEQFF.

The genes are TRBV6-2 or TRBV6-3 and TRBJ1-6; D unclear. This CDR3 comprises 12 residues. Germline CDR1 is MNHEY and CDR2 is SVGEGT. Trimming removed 3 bases from V and 7 bases from J, with 4 bases in between. Written as DNA, the CDR3 is TGTGCCAGCAGTTATCTAAATTCACCCCTCCACTTT. It is translated as CASSYLNSPLHF.

This clone occurred a few times. The chain is built from TRBV12-3 or TRBV12-4 and TRBJ1-1, with a possible D match to TRBD1 (6 bases). This CDR3 has 13 amino acids. The germline V and J ends were trimmed by 5 bases and 4 bases, with 11 bases remaining between them. The CDR3 DNA sequence: TGTGCCAGCAGTGTACAGGGCGGCACTGAAGCTTTCTTT. This gives the protein CASSVQGGTEAFF.

The rearrangement joins TRBV7-3 to TRBJ1-1, with a possible D match to TRBD1 (6 bases). With 8 bases removed from V and 5 bases from J, the gap between germline ends came to 15 bases. The CDR3 contains 13 residues. Germline CDR1 is SGHTA and CDR2 is FQGTGA. The CDR3 region has the DNA TGTGCCAGCGGCCTGGGGGCTGGGACTGAAGCTTTCTTT. It translates to CASGLGAGTEAFF.

This chain joins TRBV15 and TRBJ2-3; no reliable D call. The CDR3 contains 18 residues. The ends were cut back, 0 bases at V and 0 bases at J, with 16 bases in the middle. Germline V gene sequence: CDR1 LNHNV, CDR2 YYDKDF (reference sequence). The CDR3 nucleotides read TGTGCCACCAGCAGAGATCGGAGTACTTTCTCTAGCACAGATACGCAGTATTTT. Translated, it gives CATSRDRSTFSSTDTQYF.

The chain uses TRBV5-8 and TRBJ2-1, with D possibly TRBD2 on 5 matching bases. The germline CDR1 and CDR2 sequences are SGHTS and YDEGEE. The CDR3 length is 13 residues. Between the trimmed V and J ends, which lost 2 bases and 8 bases, there was a span of 11 bases. The CDR3 is CASSLVRGHEQFF. Written as DNA, the CDR3 is TGTGCCAGCAGCTTAGTGCGAGGGCATGAGCAGTTCTTC.

This chain uses TRBV6-5 with TRBJ1-1, with a weak D call TRBD1 (5 bases). The CDR3 loop spans 13 amino acids. Germline CDR1 MNHEY, CDR2 SVGAGI. V lost 11 bases and J lost 1, with 14 bases in between. Here the CDR3 DNA reads TGTGCCGGGGACTGGGCACCGAACACTGAAGCTTTCTTT. Amino acid sequence: CAGDWAPNTEAFF.

The CDR3 region is CASSLAGPLNEQFF. In DNA form, the CDR3 reads TGTGCCAGCAGCCTCGCGGGACCCCTTAATGAGCAGTTCTTC. This chain uses TRBV7-3 with TRBJ2-1; D may be TRBD2 (6 bases). The CDR3 is 14 residues long. The V end lost 5 bases, the J end lost 7 bases, and 15 bases lay between the germline ends. CDR1 and CDR2 from the germline V gene are SGHTA and FQGTGA.

This chain uses TRBV4-3 with TRBJ2-3; 9 bases are shared with TRBD2. The length of the CDR3 is 15 residues. The J segment lost 6 bases and the V segment lost 1 base, leaving 5 bases of the junction unmatched. Germline CDR1 LGHNA, CDR2 YSLEER. CDR3 sequence: CASSQGSGGFDTQYF. The CDR3 coding sequence is TGCGCCAGCAGCCAAGGGAGCGGGGGGTTTGATACGCAGTATTTT.

The chain uses TRBV28 and TRBJ2-6; weak D call: TRBD2 (5 bases). V was shortened by 1 base and J by 6 bases, with 10 bases between the two germline ends. This CDR3 comprises 15 residues. CDR1 is MDHEN, CDR2 SYDVKM, per germline. The DNA of the CDR3 is TGTGCCAGCAGTTTATTACTGGGAGAGGCCAACGTCCTGACTTTC. As protein: CASSLLLGEANVLTF.